The 2 T cell receptor beta chains below all came from one sample that was sequenced in a study of blood T cell repertoires in COVID-19. Libraries were prepared by immunoSEQ multiplex PCR; TCRdb keeps only in-frame clonotypes and omits some of them. The sample has some 40,000 clones, 87% seen once. Sequencing was performed on peripheral blood. The receptors here all came from a man aged 55 to 70 with acute or convalescent COVID-19.

The chain carries TRBV15 and TRBJ1-1, with unresolved D. The germline gives CDR1 LNHNV, CDR2 YYDKDF (reference sequence). With 2 bases removed from V and 8 bases from J, the gap between germline ends came to 9 bases. There are 12 residues in the CDR3. The CDR3 reads CATSRSPQEAFF. The CDR3 DNA reads TGTGCCACCAGCAGATCCCCCCAGGAAGCTTTCTTT.

The J gene is TRBJ2-1, the V gene TRBV9; D remains unclear. The germline CDR1 and CDR2 sequences are SGDLS and YYNGEE. The CDR3 has 15 residues. Trimming took 3 bases from V and 0 from J, leaving 10 bases between them. The CDR3 spells CASSGKWASYNEQFF. CDR3 sequence (DNA): TGTGCCAGCAGCGGAAAATGGGCCTCCTACAATGAGCAGTTCTTC.